What follows are 19 T cell receptor beta chains derived from one specimen sequenced in a study of Ad26.COV2.S vaccination and SARS-CoV-2 variants (dated by TCRdb to about 2021). The treatment or condition label for this specimen denotes: about 20 received Ad26.COV2.S at low or high dose, single or two shots; roughly 5 received placebo; per-sample allocation not given. For vaccine and placebo recipients, repertoires were sequenced using samples collected on day 63 after the first injection. Libraries were constructed by the immunoSEQ multiplex PCR assay. The table comes from immuneACCESS by way of TCRdb, which keeps in-frame sequences with V and J called. Part of the clones is missing from these tables; in studies checked, under half for an unresolved V gene and the rest for unknown reasons. Counted in this sample were around 350,000 clones; approximately 85% of them appeared once. Of the sample, less than 4% is held by the ten largest clones.

This specimen was peripheral blood, taken in a trial of Ad26.COV2.S vaccine versus placebo. Receptor source: a person between 18 and 59 years old who received the Ad26.COV2.S COVID-19 vaccine or a placebo.

The chain recombines TRBV2 with TRBJ2-1; D is undetermined. Between the trimmed V and J ends, which lost 3 bases and 2 bases, there was a span of 14 bases. This CDR3 comprises 16 residues. Germline V gene sequence: CDR1 SNHLY, CDR2 FYNNEI. The CDR3 sequence: CASSDYSAFAYNEQFF. CDR3 sequence (DNA): TGTGCCAGCAGTGATTACTCCGCTTTTGCCTACAATGAGCAGTTCTTC.

The V gene is TRBV4-3, the J gene TRBJ1-2; 9 bases line up with TRBD1. The junction had 5 bases not matched to a gene; V was cut back by 0 bases and J by 6 bases. The CDR3 is 15 amino acids. Germline lookup yields CDR1 LGHNA and CDR2 YSLEER. The chain's CDR3 is CASSQDTGGGNGYTF. The CDR3 DNA follows: TGCGCCAGCAGCCAAGATACAGGGGGCGGAAATGGCTACACCTTC.

This clone came up a few times. V usage is TRBV30 and J usage is TRBJ2-7; D may match TRBD1 or TRBD2 (6 bases each). Trimming shortened V by 3 bases and J by 3 bases, and 9 bases separated the two germline ends. Per the germline V gene, CDR1 is GTSNPN and CDR2 is SVGIG (reference sequence). The CDR3 is 12 amino acids. CDR3 coding DNA: TGTGCCTGGAGGCGGGACAACTACGAGCAGTACTTC. It encodes CAWRRDNYEQYF.

The rearrangement uses TRBV9 and TRBJ2-3, with 13 bases identical to TRBD2. This CDR3 comprises 16 residues. Germline CDR1 reads SGDLS; CDR2 reads YYNGEE. V shed 3 bases and J 2 bases; nucleotides not matched to a gene: 3. CDR3 in amino acids: CASSGTSGGTTDTQYF. CDR3 sequence (DNA): TGTGCCAGCAGCGGGACTAGCGGGGGAACCACAGATACGCAGTATTTT.

The chain recombines TRBV5-1 with TRBJ1-6, with D maybe TRBD1 (6 bases). Deletions cut 0 bases from V and 8 bases from J, with 15 bases between. This CDR3 is built from 16 residues. Per germline, CDR1 SGHRS and CDR2 YFSETQ. CDR3 loop: CASSLGGGGPDSPLHF. In nucleotides, the CDR3 is TGCGCCAGCAGCTTGGGGGGCGGGGGGCCAGATTCACCCCTCCACTTT.

V usage is TRBV5-1 and J usage is TRBJ2-7; TRBD2 might be the D (6 bases). The CDR3 is made up of 14 amino acids. Trimming cost V 4 bases and J 1 base, with 12 bases left between them. From germline, CDR1 is SGHRS and CDR2 YFSETQ. The DNA for the CDR3 is TGCGCCAGCAGCCCGGATAGCGGATCCTACGAGCAGTACTTC. The encoded protein is CASSPDSGSYEQYF.

The chain uses TRBV7-2 and TRBJ2-3, with 8 bases identical to TRBD2. Looked up from germline, CDR1 is SGHTA and CDR2 is FQGNSA. The trim removed 1 base at V and 6 bases at J, leaving 9 bases unmatched. This CDR3 is built from 16 residues. CDR3 protein: CASSLGTSSYMDTQYF. The CDR3 DNA reads TGTGCCAGCAGCTTAGGGACTAGCTCCTACATGGATACGCAGTATTTT.

The chain links TRBV29-1 to TRBJ2-2; D is perhaps TRBD1 (6 bases). The ends were cut back, 0 bases at V and 4 bases at J, with 15 bases in the middle. There are 16 residues in the CDR3. Germline CDR1 SQVTM, CDR2 ANQGSEA. The CDR3 loop reads CSVEEGTGKSTGELFF. In DNA form, the CDR3 reads TGCAGCGTTGAAGAGGGAACAGGGAAAAGCACCGGGGAGCTGTTTTTT.

The chain recombines TRBV9 with TRBJ1-4; 9 nucleotides align to TRBD1. This CDR3 is built from 16 residues. Germline CDR1 SGDLS, CDR2 YYNGEE. J gave up 8 bases and V 5 bases, and 13 bases lay outside the gene matches. The DNA for the CDR3 is TGTGCCAGCAGTCGGGGACAGGGTAACTCGGCCGAAAAACTGTTTTTT. As protein: CASSRGQGNSAEKLFF. The full variable domain, with the rest looked up from reference TRBV9 and TRBJ1-4, is DSGVTQTPKHLITATGQRVTLRCSPRSGDLSVYWYQQSLDQGLQFLIQYYNGEERAKGNILERFSAQQFPDLHSELNLSSLELGDSALYFCASSRGQGNSAEKLFFGSGTQLSVL.

This clone was recorded once. The rearrangement links TRBV29-1 to TRBJ2-1; 9 nucleotides agree with TRBD2. This CDR3 region has 16 residues. V dropped 0 bases and J dropped 4; count of bases not matched to a gene: 7. Germline-derived CDR1 and CDR2 are SQVTM and ANQGSEA. CDR3: CSVEDPASGTYNEQFF. The CDR3 coding sequence is TGCAGCGTTGAAGATCCGGCTAGCGGGACGTACAATGAGCAGTTCTTC.

The gene calls are TRBV14 and TRBJ1-2; the D gene is possibly TRBD1 (5 bases). V was clipped by 1 base and J by 7 bases, with 16 bases between them. The CDR3 contains 15 residues. CDR1 is SGHDN and CDR2 is FVKESK in the germline V gene. The CDR3: CASSQGRGASFGYTF. The CDR3 DNA reads as TGTGCCAGCAGCCAAGGAAGGGGCGCCAGCTTTGGCTACACCTTC.

The chain has TRBV10-3 and TRBJ1-1; perhaps TRBD1 as D (6 bases). The CDR3 sequence is 17 residues long. From germline, CDR1 is ENHRY and CDR2 SYGVKD. The germline V and J ends were trimmed by 3 bases and 5 bases, with 22 bases remaining between them. CDR3: CAISDLAGGAGRTEAFF. The CDR3 coding sequence is TGTGCCATCAGTGACCTAGCGGGGGGCGCGGGAAGGACTGAAGCTTTCTTT.

The chain links TRBV7-6 to TRBJ1-2, with TRBD1 matching over 8 bases. With 3 bases clipped from V and 4 bases from J, the junction kept 13 bases outside the gene matches. The length of the CDR3 is 17 residues. The germline V gene has CDR1 SGHVS and CDR2 FNYEAQ. As DNA, the CDR3 is TGTGCCAGCAGCTTTGGGTTGGGGGACAGGTGTTGCTATGGCTACACCTTC. Translating it yields CASSFGLGDRCCYGYTF.

The V gene is TRBV6-2 or TRBV6-3, the J gene TRBJ2-1; tentatively, D is TRBD1 or TRBD2 (6 bases each). This CDR3 is built from 16 residues. Germline CDR1 reads MNHEY; CDR2 reads SVGEGT. Trimming removed 2 bases at V and 0 bases at J, with 11 bases between. CDR3 region: CASSYRGGSSYNEQFF. DNA of the CDR3: TGTGCCAGCAGTTACAGAGGGGGGAGCTCCTACAATGAGCAGTTCTTC.

The V and J genes are TRBV19 and TRBJ1-2; D may be TRBD1 (5 bases). The CDR3 totals 13 residues. Deletions cut 8 bases from V and 8 bases from J, with 18 bases between. Germline V gene sequence: CDR1 LNHDA, CDR2 SQIVND (reference sequence). CDR3 region: CASRGKGPVGYTF. DNA of the CDR3: TGTGCCAGTCGGGGGAAGGGACCCGTGGGCTACACCTTC.

The J gene is TRBJ2-1, the V gene TRBV2; TRBD2 might be the D (6 bases). This CDR3 has 15 residues. The V and J ends lost 7 bases and 0 bases respectively, with 13 bases between them. Germline CDR1 is SNHLY and CDR2 is FYNNEI. CDR3 protein: CASKEGPSSYNEQFF. The DNA for the CDR3 is TGTGCCAGCAAGGAGGGACCGAGCTCCTACAATGAGCAGTTCTTC. The full variable domain, in which reference TRBV2 and TRBJ2-1 provide the parts outside the CDR3, is EPEVTQTPSHQVTQMGQEVILRCVPISNHLYFYWYRQILGQKVEFLVSFYNNEISEKSEIFDDQFSVERPDGSNFTLKIRSTKLEDSAMYFCASKEGPSSYNEQFFGPGTRLTVL.

This chain connects TRBV5-1 to TRBJ2-7, with D possibly matching TRBD1 (7 bases). Trimming took off 1 base at V and 5 bases at J, with 13 bases between the two ends. From germline, CDR1 is SGHRS and CDR2 YFSETQ. The CDR3 has 14 residues. The CDR3 nucleotides are TGCGCCAGCAGCTTGACCAGGGGGGACCACGAGCAGTACTTC. It encodes CASSLTRGDHEQYF.

This sequence joins TRBV3-1 (or the pseudogene TRBV3-2) and TRBJ2-7, with D tentatively TRBD1 (6 bases). The CDR3 covers 17 residues. V was trimmed by 4 bases and J by 2 bases, leaving 21 bases between them. In germline, CDR1 is LGHDT, CDR2 YNNKEL (reference sequence). The CDR3 DNA follows: TGTGCCAGCAGCCCTCATTGGGGACATTTATATCCCTACGAGCAGTACTTC. This encodes CASSPHWGHLYPYEQYF.

The J gene is TRBJ2-1, the V gene TRBV13; D not certain. The V and J ends lost 2 bases and 5 bases respectively, with 4 bases between them. CDR3 size: 12 residues. Looked up from germline, CDR1 is PRHDT and CDR2 is FYEKMQ (reference sequence). CDR3 sequence: CASSLTHNEQFF. CDR3 DNA sequence: TGTGCCAGCAGCTTAACGCACAATGAGCAGTTCTTC.